The 20 T cell receptor beta chains below all came from one sample that was sequenced in a study of neurological immune-mediated disorders. TCRdb used MiXCR to reprocess the 5' RACE reads, holding one entry per CDR3 protein. The sample comprises 55,000 to 75,000 distinct CDR3 sequences, 2% to 2.5% of which are singletons, and 3% rests with the top ten. What was sequenced was PBMCs. The receptor set was obtained from a man aged 45-65 years with multiple sclerosis.

This clonotype has at least ten counts. The chain has TRBV5-1 and TRBJ2-2; D could derive from TRBD1 or TRBD2 (5 bases each). Germline-derived CDR1 and CDR2 are SGHRS and YFSETQ. The CDR3 covers 13 residues. V lost 4 bases, J lost 5 bases, and 9 bases lay in between. The CDR3 spells CASSIGTTGELFF. CDR3 in DNA: TGCGCCAGCAGCATCGGGACGACCGGGGAGCTGTTTTTT.

This clonotype was seen ten or more times. The chain combines TRBV20-1 with TRBJ2-7, with D tentatively TRBD1 (5 bases). The V end was cut by 0 bases, the J end by 3 bases, with 6 bases between. CDR1 DFQATT and CDR2 SNEGSKA come from the germline V gene (reference sequence). The CDR3 consists of 12 residues. The CDR3 loop is CSARDTGYEQYF. CDR3 bases: TGCAGTGCTAGAGATACAGGCTACGAGCAGTACTTC.

In this sample, this clonotype turned up a few times. A read error may explain this, as a much larger clone is one base away. This chain connects TRBV10-3 to TRBJ1-5; 7 nucleotides line up with TRBD1. Germline V gene sequence: CDR1 ENHRY, CDR2 SYGVKD. The CDR3 sequence is 15 residues long. This chain's CDR3 is CAISDGQGVNQHQHF. CDR3 sequence (DNA): TGTGCCATCAGTGACGGGCAGGGGGTAAATCAGCACCAGCATTTT.

At least ten counts were recorded for this clonotype. The genes are TRBV20-1 and TRBJ1-1, with D tentatively TRBD1 (5 bases). The CDR3 covers 15 residues. The V gene's germline CDR1 is DFQATT and CDR2 SNEGSKA (reference sequence). Deletions cut 6 bases from V and 1 base from J, with 18 bases between. The CDR3 region is CSASLGARQNTEAFF. The CDR3 DNA sequence: TGCAGTGCCTCACTTGGGGCGCGCCAGAACACTGAAGCTTTCTTT.

Ten or more counts support this clonotype. This chain connects TRBV20-1 to TRBJ1-1, with 7 bases aligning to TRBD1. Trimming took 3 bases from V and 6 from J; bases not matched to a gene: 10. Germline V gives CDR1 DFQATT, CDR2 SNEGSKA (reference sequence). The CDR3 is made up of 14 amino acids. The CDR3 here is CSARVTGRGAEAFF. CDR3 nucleotides: TGCAGTGCTAGGGTGACAGGGAGAGGGGCTGAAGCTTTCTTT.

This clonotype was recorded many times. V usage is TRBV9 and J usage is TRBJ2-1; 11 bases match TRBD2. The CDR3 is made up of 16 amino acids. V was clipped by 5 bases and J by 6 bases; unmatched bases: 10. CDR1 is SGDLS, CDR2 YYNGEE, per germline. CDR3 sequence: CASSARLAGRGNEQFF. The CDR3 bases are TGTGCCAGCAGTGCGAGACTAGCGGGGAGGGGCAATGAGCAGTTCTTC.

The sample holds many counts of this clonotype. V and J are TRBV12-3 or TRBV12-4 and TRBJ2-1; 7 positions agree with TRBD1. The length of the CDR3 is 15 residues. Unmatched junction bases numbered 3, after V lost 4 bases and J lost 0 bases. This CDR3 reads CASSSDRNSYNEQFF. Here the CDR3 DNA reads TGTGCCAGCAGTTCGGACAGGAACTCCTACAATGAGCAGTTCTTC.

This clonotype was counted at least ten times. The chain employs TRBV15 and TRBJ1-5; the D gene is possibly TRBD1 (6 bases). The V gene's germline CDR1 is LNHNV and CDR2 YYDKDF (reference sequence). The V end was cut by 4 bases, the J end by 4 bases, with 11 bases between. The CDR3 sequence is 14 residues long. CDR3 loop: CATSTPGVNQPQHF. Here the CDR3 DNA reads TGTGCCACCAGCACTCCAGGGGTTAATCAGCCCCAGCATTTT.

Ten or more counts support this clonotype. This chain uses TRBV7-2 with TRBJ2-5; D not certain. This CDR3 is built from 13 residues. The V and J ends lost 4 bases and 7 bases respectively, with 13 bases between them. The germline CDR1 and CDR2 sequences are SGHTA and FQGNSA. CDR3 amino acids: CASSSARPGTQYF. In DNA form, the CDR3 reads TGTGCCAGCAGCTCCGCGAGGCCCGGGACCCAGTACTTC. The whole variable domain, filled in from reference TRBV7-2 and TRBJ2-5, reads GAGVSQSPSNKVTEKGKDVELRCDPISGHTALYWYRQSLGQGLEFLIYFQGNSAPDKSGLPSDRFSAERTGGSVSTLTIQRTQQEDSAVYLCASSSARPGTQYFGPGTRLLVL.

This clonotype came up many times. The chain carries TRBV9 and TRBJ1-1; weak D call: TRBD1 (5 bases). Germline values: CDR1 SGDLS, CDR2 YYNGEE. The CDR3 is 12 residues long. Between the trimmed V and J ends, which lost 7 bases and 1 base, there was a span of 8 bases. CDR3 coding DNA: TGTGCCAGCGGGACCCGGAACACTGAAGCTTTCTTT. Translating gives CASGTRNTEAFF.

This clonotype appeared many times. The chain employs TRBV29-1 and TRBJ2-4; a possible D gene is TRBD1 (6 bases). Germline V gives CDR1 SQVTM, CDR2 ANQGSEA. Between the trimmed V and J ends, which lost 7 bases and 9 bases, there was a span of 22 bases. The CDR3 runs 14 residues. The CDR3 bases are TGCAGCGCCCAAAAAGCGTCAGGGGCTGCCATTCAGTACTTC. Protein product: CSAQKASGAAIQYF.

Of note for this clonotype: At one boundary the junction diverges from the germline segment, which might be a read error. The CDR3 sequence: CDSVRVTYEQYF. The CDR3 DNA reads TGTGACAGCGTGAGGGTTACCTACGAGCAGTACTTC. The genes are TRBV6-5 and TRBJ2-7; D is possibly TRBD2 (5 bases). There are 12 residues in the CDR3. The germline CDR1 and CDR2 sequences are MNHEY and SVGAGI.

There are many counts of this clonotype. The rearrangement links TRBV9 to TRBJ1-5; D unclear. Germline V CDR1 and CDR2: SGDLS, YYNGEE. The V end was cut by 0 bases, the J end by 4 bases, with 8 bases between. The CDR3 loop spans 14 amino acids. DNA for the CDR3: TGTGCCAGCAGCGTAGGGGGATGGAATCAGCCCCAGCATTTT. As protein: CASSVGGWNQPQHF.

This clonotype appeared many times. The J gene is TRBJ1-2, the V gene TRBV4-1, with 7 bases that match TRBD1. The CDR3 sequence is 18 residues long. Germline V CDR1 and CDR2: MGHRA, YSYEKL. Trimming cost V 0 bases and J 4 bases; bases outside gene matches: 14. The CDR3 spells CASSQEGSGTGVSYGYTF. The CDR3 nucleotides are TGCGCCAGCAGCCAAGAAGGGAGTGGAACAGGGGTGAGCTATGGCTACACCTTC.

This clonotype was picked up many times. The gene calls are TRBV5-1 and TRBJ2-3; TRBD2 matches at 9 bases. This CDR3 is built from 15 residues. With V trimmed by 0 bases and J by 4 bases, 3 bases remained unmatched. CDR1 is SGHRS, CDR2 YFSETQ, per germline. The CDR3 spells CASSLGLADPDTQYF. The CDR3 DNA reads TGCGCCAGCAGCTTGGGACTAGCGGATCCAGATACGCAGTATTTT. Drawing the rest from reference TRBV5-1 and TRBJ2-3, the complete variable domain is KAGVTQTPRYLIKTRGQQVTLSCSPISGHRSVSWYQQTPGQGLQFLFEYFSETQRNKGNFPGRFSGRQFSNSRSEMNVSTLELGDSALYLCASSLGLADPDTQYFGPGTRLTVL.

This clonotype was detected ten times or more. The gene calls are TRBV20-1 and TRBJ1-5; D uncertain. The CDR3 runs 15 residues. V lost 0 bases to trimming and J lost 0 bases, with 9 bases between them. Germline V gene lookup returns CDR1 DFQATT and CDR2 SNEGSKA (reference sequence). CDR3 in DNA: TGCAGTGCTAGAGATCACGATTATAGCAATCAGCCCCAGCATTTT. Protein: CSARDHDYSNQPQHF.

This clonotype was seen repeatedly, ten times or more. In DNA, the CDR3 is TGTGCCAGCAGTAAGACGGGGGGCGTTAGTTACGAGCAGTACTTC. Amino acid sequence: CASSKTGGVSYEQYF. This rearrangement joins TRBV28 to TRBJ2-7, with a possible D match to TRBD2 (7 bases). The V end lost 5 bases, the J end lost 4 bases, and 18 bases lay between the germline ends. CDR3 length: 15 residues. Germline V lookup: CDR1 MDHEN, CDR2 SYDVKM. Based on the CDR3 plus reference TRBV28 and TRBJ2-7, the full variable domain is DVKVTQSSRYLVKRTGEKVFLECVQDMDHENMFWYRQDPGLGLRLIYFSYDVKMKEKGDIPEGYSVSREKKERFSLILESASTNQTSMYLCASSKTGGVSYEQYFGPGTRLTVT.

This clonotype was seen at least ten times. This chain links TRBV5-6 with TRBJ2-7; possibly TRBD1 for D (6 bases). The V gene lost 3 bases and the J gene lost 6 bases, with 19 bases spanning the gap. Germline V gene data show CDR1 as SGHDT and CDR2 as YYEEEE. This CDR3 contains 15 residues. CDR3 region: CASSSLDRPFAEQYF. The CDR3 coding sequence is TGTGCCAGCAGCTCCCTGGACAGACCCTTTGCCGAGCAGTACTTC.

The sample holds many counts of this clonotype. This chain connects TRBV15 to TRBJ1-1; D uncertain. Per the germline V gene, CDR1 is LNHNV and CDR2 is YYDKDF (reference sequence). Trimming shortened V by 5 bases and J by 5 bases, and 15 bases separated the two germline ends. The CDR3 runs to 14 residues. The CDR3: CATSAIPGETEAFF. CDR3 bases: TGTGCCACCAGCGCCATTCCCGGAGAAACTGAAGCTTTCTTT.

In this sample, this clonotype turned up many times. The V and J genes are TRBV27 and TRBJ2-1; D possibly uses TRBD1 or TRBD2 (6 bases each). CDR1 is MNHEY, CDR2 SMNVEV, per germline (reference sequence). The V gene lost 3 bases and the J gene lost 2 bases, with 17 bases spanning the gap. This CDR3 has 17 residues. The CDR3 region is CASSFRTSGATYNEQFF. CDR3 coding DNA: TGTGCCAGCAGTTTCCGCACGTCGGGGGCCACCTACAATGAGCAGTTCTTC.